What follows are 20 T cell receptor beta chains derived from one specimen sequenced in a study of spatial heterogeneity in lung cancer. As to time point: sample taken at primary tumor resection. Whole RNA from tumor, nontumor lung or frozen PBMC was sequenced unsorted. TCRdb processed the 5' RACE reads anew with MiXCR; each CDR3 protein has one entry. This sample has around 50,000 distinct CDR3 sequences, with less than 8.5% found just once. This sample comprised PBMCs, obtained at surgery. These TCRs come from a female donor with early-stage non-small cell lung cancer.

At least ten counts were recorded for this clonotype. The chain joins TRBV7-9 to TRBJ1-2; 7 bases fit TRBD1. V was clipped by 5 bases and J by 2 bases; unmatched bases: 14. The CDR3 length is 17 residues. Germline V gene data show CDR1 as SEHNR and CDR2 as FQNEAQ (reference sequence). The DNA for the CDR3 is TGTGCCAGCAGCACATCAAGGGGGCAATATCCCAACTATGGCTACACCTTC. Amino acid sequence: CASSTSRGQYPNYGYTF.

This clonotype was picked up a small number of times. The chain is built from TRBV7-2 and TRBJ2-5; TRBD1 is a possible D gene (6 bases). Trimming left V 5 bases short and J 5 bases short, with 18 bases between. CDR3 length: 15 residues. Per the germline V gene, CDR1 is SGHTA and CDR2 is FQGNSA. In DNA, the CDR3 is TGTGCCAGCAGCCCCACGACAGGCAATGGGGAGACCCAGTACTTC. Protein sequence: CASSPTTGNGETQYF.

This clonotype appeared many times. The chain uses TRBV29-1 and TRBJ1-2; D uncertain. V was cut by 1 base and J by 2 bases, with 11 bases left in between. Germline V gene sequence: CDR1 SQVTM, CDR2 ANQGSEA. This CDR3 comprises 14 residues. In DNA form, the CDR3 reads TGCAGCGTTGAAGGAAAGATTAACAACTATGGCTACACCTTC. Protein: CSVEGKINNYGYTF.

The chain uses TRBV7-2 and TRBJ1-5, with D perhaps matching TRBD1 (5 bases). Germline CDR1 SGHTA, CDR2 FQGNSA. V was cut by 4 bases and J by 7 bases, with 11 bases left in between. The CDR3 extends over 13 amino acids. CDR3 bases: TGTGCCAGCAGCTCAGGGACGGGACAGCCCCAGCATTTT. It codes for CASSSGTGQPQHF. Drawing the rest from reference TRBV7-2 and TRBJ1-5, the complete variable domain is GAGVSQSPSNKVTEKGKDVELRCDPISGHTALYWYRQSLGQGLEFLIYFQGNSAPDKSGLPSDRFSAERTGGSVSTLTIQRTQQEDSAVYLCASSSGTGQPQHFGDGTRLSIL.

There are many counts of this clonotype. The chain uses TRBV21-1 and TRBJ1-2. TRBV21-1 is labeled a pseudogene. There are 17 residues in the CDR3. The CDR3 here is CASSNSPDSPTNYGYTF. In DNA form, the CDR3 reads TGTGCCAGCAGCAACTCCCCGGACTCCCCCACTAACTATGGCTACACCTTC.

A few counts support this clonotype. The rearrangement uses TRBV27 and TRBJ2-7; D not certain. CDR1 and CDR2 from the germline V gene are MNHEY and SMNVEV (reference sequence). V was shortened by 8 bases and J by 0 bases, with 8 bases between the two germline ends. The CDR3 has 12 residues. The CDR3 nucleotides are TGTGCCAGCTCGAGCGACTCCTACGAGCAGTACTTC. Translation: CASSSDSYEQYF.

This clonotype has a handful of counts. V gene TRBV19 combines with J gene TRBJ1-5, with D possibly TRBD1 on 5 matching bases. CDR1 is LNHDA, CDR2 SQIVND, per germline (reference sequence). The CDR3 sequence is 16 residues long. V dropped 7 bases and J dropped 0 bases, with 16 bases sitting between them. CDR3 sequence: CASTKGHQDSNQPQHF. As DNA, the CDR3 is TGTGCCAGTACAAAGGGGCACCAGGATAGCAATCAGCCCCAGCATTTT.

This clonotype occurred a few times. The chain joins TRBV4-2 to TRBJ2-7; D unclear. V lost 1 base to trimming and J lost 3 bases, with 19 bases between them. The CDR3 loop spans 17 amino acids. Germline values: CDR1 LGHNA, CDR2 YNFKEQ. The DNA for the CDR3 is TGTGCCAGCAGCCAAGCCCATGCGACCCCCCCCATCTACGAGCAGTACTTC. Translating gives CASSQAHATPPIYEQYF.

The table lists this clonotype with a few counts. CDR3 region: CASSMRANGYTF. In nucleotides, the CDR3 is TGTGCCAGCAGTATGCGGGCGAATGGCTACACCTTC. The chain links TRBV12-3 or TRBV12-4 to TRBJ1-2; D ambiguous. The ends were cut back, 5 bases at V and 6 bases at J, with 10 bases in the middle. CDR3 size: 12 residues.

The V and J genes are TRBV5-4 and TRBJ2-5; the D is unclear. Trimming pared 0 bases from V and 0 bases from J, leaving 6 bases between. CDR3 length: 14 amino acids. The germline CDR1 and CDR2 sequences are SGHNT and YYREEE (reference sequence). CDR3 region: CASSLGGNQETQYF. In DNA, the CDR3 is TGTGCCAGCAGCTTGGGAGGCAACCAAGAGACCCAGTACTTC.

This clonotype was found many times. The genes are TRBV6-2 or TRBV6-3 and TRBJ1-1; TRBD1 agrees at 9 bases. The V segment lost 5 bases and the J segment 7 bases; nucleotides outside the gene matches: 2. The CDR3 contains 12 residues. The germline CDR1 and CDR2 sequences are MNHEY and SVGEGT. Here the CDR3 reads CASSRTGVEAFF. Here the CDR3 DNA reads TGTGCCAGCAGTCGGACAGGGGTTGAAGCTTTCTTT.

This clonotype appeared a few times. The gene calls are TRBV9 and TRBJ1-5; D possibly corresponds to TRBD1 (5 bases). V was trimmed by 4 bases and J by 0 bases, leaving 23 bases between them. The germline gives CDR1 SGDLS, CDR2 YYNGEE. The CDR3 covers 19 residues. CDR3 residues: CASSPRLRIGHFSNQPQHF. CDR3 in DNA: TGTGCCAGCAGCCCCCGTCTACGGATAGGACATTTTAGCAATCAGCCCCAGCATTTT.

Remarks on this clonotype: This sequence may be a read error, since a much larger clone differs from it by one base. The chain uses TRBV20-1 and TRBJ2-3; TRBD1 matches 9 bases. J was trimmed by 3 bases and V by 4 bases; bases with no gene match: 5. The V gene's germline CDR1 is DFQATT and CDR2 SNEGSKA (reference sequence). The CDR3 totals 14 residues. CDR3 residues: CSATEQGATDTQYF. In DNA, the CDR3 is TGCAGTGCTACCGAACAGGGGGCTACAGATACGCAGTATTTT.

The V call is TRBV12-3 or TRBV12-4, the J call TRBJ1-5; D gene uncertain. V gave up 5 bases and J gave up 5 bases, with 19 bases separating them. This CDR3 is built from 16 residues. CDR3 in DNA: TGTGCCAGCAGTCTCCGGGCCTCTCGCGATTATCAGCCCCAGCATTTT. This codes for CASSLRASRDYQPQHF.

This clonotype was seen many times. V gene TRBV21-1 combines with J gene TRBJ1-2. TRBV21-1 counts as a pseudogene. The CDR3 length is 14 residues. CDR3 nucleotide sequence: TGTGCCAGCAGCCCGGGACTGGCTAACTATGGCTACACCTTC. Translating gives CASSPGLANYGYTF.

This clonotype was detected a few times. The CDR3 here is CASSIRGSNNEQFF. CDR3 in DNA: TGTGCCAGTAGTATTCGGGGTTCCAACAATGAGCAGTTCTTC. The rearrangement joins TRBV19 to TRBJ2-1, with D possibly matching TRBD2 (5 bases). Germline V gene data show CDR1 as LNHDA and CDR2 as SQIVND (reference sequence). V lost 3 bases, J lost 5 bases, and 11 bases lay in between. This CDR3 comprises 14 residues.

This clonotype occurred many times. The chain carries TRBV7-9 and TRBJ2-7; D is uncertain. Germline lookup yields CDR1 SEHNR and CDR2 FQNEAQ (reference sequence). The CDR3 extends over 13 amino acids. The ends were cut back, 5 bases at V and 4 bases at J, with 12 bases in the middle. CDR3 sequence (DNA): TGTGCCAGCAGCCCCCTGGGTTGGTACGAGCAGTACTTC. Translated, it gives CASSPLGWYEQYF.

This clonotype showed up just a few times. The genes are TRBV7-8 and TRBJ1-1; perhaps TRBD1 as D (5 bases). Germline V gives CDR1 SGHVS, CDR2 FQNEAQ. The CDR3 has 14 amino acids. Trimming removed 3 bases from V and 4 bases from J, with 12 bases in between. For the CDR3, the DNA is TGTGCCAGCAGCTTGGGGGGGATGGGCACTGAAGCTTTCTTT. Translating gives CASSLGGMGTEAFF.

This clonotype was counted many times. This chain joins TRBV14 and TRBJ2-1, with TRBD2 identical over 7 bases. CDR3 length equals 21 residues. The germline CDR1 and CDR2 sequences are SGHDN and FVKESK. The junction had 21 bases not matched to a gene; V was cut back by 4 bases and J by 0 bases. CDR3 amino acids: CASSPRGNPGLTPSSYNEQFF. CDR3 nucleotides: TGTGCCAGCAGCCCCCGAGGGAATCCGGGACTAACTCCATCCTCCTACAATGAGCAGTTCTTC. The full variable domain, with the rest looked up from reference TRBV14 and TRBJ2-1, is EAGVTQFPSHSVIEKGQTVTLRCDPISGHDNLYWYRRVMGKEIKFLLHFVKESKQDESGMPNNRFLAERTGGTYSTLKVQPAELEDSGVYFCASSPRGNPGLTPSSYNEQFFGPGTRLTVL.

The chain has TRBV28 and TRBJ2-7; D ambiguous. Germline values: CDR1 MDHEN, CDR2 SYDVKM. The CDR3 has 12 amino acids. V was trimmed by 6 bases and J by 3 bases, leaving 9 bases between them. The CDR3 nucleotides are TGTGCCAGCAGCGACACTTTCTACGAGCAGTACTTC. Translated, it gives CASSDTFYEQYF.